The clone carrying this T cell receptor beta chain was observed a single time. The sample is drawn from a study of blood T cell repertoires in COVID-19. The wider study: The United States, Italy and Spain supplied acute and convalescent COVID-19 samples.

Method: immunoSEQ multiplex PCR; TCRdb's copy keeps in-frame clones and lacks some. The repertoire holds about 45,000 clones, with about nine tenths as singletons. This receptor was obtained from a man in his 70s with active COVID-19. The specimen was peripheral blood.

The chain's CDR3 is CAWTLRWGDYGYTF. The DNA for the CDR3 is TGTGCCTGGACCCTCCGTTGGGGGGACTATGGCTACACCTTC. The genes are TRBV30 and TRBJ1-2; D may be TRBD1 (5 bases). V lost 4 bases, J lost 3 bases, and 15 bases lay in between. The germline CDR1 and CDR2 sequences are GTSNPN and SVGIG (reference sequence). The length of the CDR3 is 14 residues. Filled out from reference TRBV30 and TRBJ1-2, the complete variable domain reads SQTIHQWPATLVQPVGSPLSLECTVEGTSNPNLYWYRQAAGRGLQLLFYSVGIGQISSEVPQNLSASRPQDRQFILSSKKLLLSDSGFYLCAWTLRWGDYGYTFGSGTRLTVV.